This is a list of T cell receptor beta chains from one sample in a study of T-cell reconstitution after alpha-beta-depleted transplantation in children. TCRdb passed the PCR reads through MiXCR, listing each CDR3 protein once. The sample carries about 980,000 distinct CDR3 sequences, about 29% recorded once. The specimen was PBMCs, mostly from graft donor cells, collected 360 days after TCRalphabeta/CD19-depleted stem cell transplant. These receptors were obtained from a boy in the first two years of life who had a stem cell transplant for SCID, so the T cells may come from the graft donor. CDR3s include the opening cysteine and the closing phenylalanine or tryptophan. D genes are given only for firm matches. The size field is filled for only some rows; it gives once, few, many or a size class.

TRBJ2-1 | TRBV5-1 | TRBD2 | few | CASSYTGTSPPNEQFF | TGCGCCAGCAGCTACACCGGGACTAGCCCCCCCAATGAGCAGTTCTTC
TRBJ2-1 | TRBV9 | TRBD2 | few | CASSVLPGLASYNEQFF | TGTGCCAGCAGCGTACTTCCGGGACTAGCGAGCTACAATGAGCAGTTCTTC
TRBJ1-5 | TRBV12-3/TRBV12-4 | TRBD1 | NA | CASSTGGVTNQPQHF | TGTGCCAGCAGTACAGGGGGAGTTACTAATCAGCCCCAGCATTTT
TRBJ2-2 | TRBV20-1 | NA | few | CSARDYKAGELFF | TGCAGTGCTAGGGACTACAAAGCCGGGGAGCTGTTTTTT
TRBJ1-1 | TRBV29-1 | NA | few | CSVCGQLNTEAFF | TGCAGCGTTTGTGGACAGCTGAACACTGAAGCTTTCTTT
TRBJ1-1 | TRBV20-1 | NA | many | CSARRQHDTEAFF | TGCAGTGCTAGACGGCAGCACGACACTGAAGCTTTCTTT
TRBJ2-3 | TRBV18 | NA | many | CASSPPGGADTQYF | TGTGCCAGCTCACCACCGGGGGGCGCAGATACGCAGTATTTT
TRBJ1-1 | TRBV20-1 | NA | NA | CSARDAQMNTEAFF | TGCAGTGCTAGAGACGCGCAGATGAACACTGAAGCTTTCTTT
TRBJ2-7 | TRBV3-1 | TRBD1 | NA | CASSQFTGGRNEQYF | TGTGCCAGCAGCCAATTTACAGGGGGCCGCAACGAGCAGTACTTC
TRBJ1-1 | TRBV20-1 | NA | NA | CSVIKGQWGAFF | TGCAGCGTAATTAAAGGACAGTGGGGGGCTTTCTTT
TRBJ1-1 | TRBV12-3/TRBV12-4 | TRBD1 | few | CASSTGGITEAFF | TGTGCCAGCAGTACAGGGGGCATCACTGAAGCTTTCTTT
TRBJ2-3 | TRBV4-1 | NA | NA | CASSQEGSLDTQYF | TGCGCCAGCAGCCAAGAAGGAAGTCTCGATACGCAGTATTTT
TRBJ1-2 | TRBV7-9 | NA | NA | CASTLRGYGYTF | TGTGCCAGCACCCTGAGGGGCTATGGCTACACCTTC
TRBJ2-1 | TRBV9 | TRBD2 | NA | CASSVGRTSGGDNSYNEQFF | TGTGCCAGCAGCGTAGGACGAACTAGCGGGGGGGACAACTCCTACAATGAGCAGTTCTTC
TRBJ2-5 | TRBV29-1 | NA | NA | CSVEFKYNFQETQYF | TGCAGCGTTGAATTCAAGTATAATTTCCAAGAGACCCAGTACTTC
TRBJ1-3 | TRBV20-1 | TRBD1 | NA | CSAREAGTGSGNTIYF | TGCAGTGCTAGAGAAGCCGGGACAGGCTCTGGAAACACCATATATTTT
TRBJ1-4 | TRBV7-9 | NA | NA | CASSLEGGKLNEKLFF | TGTGCCAGCAGCTTAGAGGGGGGGAAGCTCAATGAAAAACTGTTTTTT
TRBJ1-1 | TRBV20-1 | NA | few | CSAGTLFTEAFF | TGCAGTGCAGGGACACTCTTCACTGAAGCTTTCTTT
TRBJ1-5 | TRBV18 | NA | NA | CASSLQGQPQHF | TGTGCCAGCTCACTACAAGGTCAGCCCCAGCATTTT
TRBJ1-6 | TRBV5-1 | NA | few | CASSLRLRNSPLHF | TGCGCCAGCAGCTTGAGGTTACGGAATTCACCCCTCCACTTT
TRBJ2-7 | TRBV29-1 | NA | NA | CSVEGAGKAYEQYF | TGCAGCGTTGAAGGTGCAGGGAAGGCCTACGAGCAGTACTTC
TRBJ2-7 | TRBV10-3 | NA | NA | CAISPIQGYEQYF | TGTGCCATCAGTCCGATACAGGGCTACGAGCAGTACTTC
TRBJ1-1 | TRBV6-5 | NA | NA | CASSYGDLLNTEAFF | TGTGCCAGCAGTTACGGGGACTTGTTGAACACTGAAGCTTTCTTT
TRBJ2-7 | TRBV20-1 | NA | NA | CSAPFWSPYEQYF | TGCAGTGCTCCCTTTTGGTCTCCTTACGAGCAGTACTTC
TRBJ2-7 | TRBV12-3/TRBV12-4 | TRBD1 | NA | CASSLRGWGYEQYF | TGTGCCAGCAGTCTCAGGGGGTGGGGCTACGAGCAGTACTTC
TRBJ1-2 | TRBV7-9 | TRBD1 | NA | CASSSPGQGSYGYTF | TGTGCCAGCAGCTCCCCGGGACAGGGTAGCTATGGCTACACCTTC
TRBJ2-5 | TRBV2 | NA | NA | CASSAWRQAQETQYF | TGTGCCAGCAGTGCATGGAGGCAGGCGCAAGAGACCCAGTACTTC
TRBJ2-2 | TRBV5-1 | NA | NA | CASSKGDFTGELFF | TGCGCCAGCAGTAAGGGGGACTTCACCGGGGAGCTGTTTTTT
TRBJ2-1 | TRBV3-1 | TRBD2 | NA | CASSPTLAGRSNEQFF | TGTGCCAGCAGCCCCACACTAGCGGGGAGGTCGAATGAGCAGTTCTTC
TRBJ2-7 | TRBV6-1 | NA | NA | CASTRRQFPYEQYF | TGTGCCAGCACCCGGCGACAGTTCCCCTACGAGCAGTACTTC
TRBJ1-2 | TRBV29-1 | NA | NA | CSGGQWGGIGYTF | TGCAGCGGGGGACAATGGGGGGGAATTGGCTACACCTTC
TRBJ2-7 | TRBV15 | NA | NA | CATSRTRAGYEQYF | TGTGCCACCAGCAGAACCCGGGCTGGCTACGAGCAGTACTTC
TRBJ1-2 | TRBV6-5 | TRBD1 | NA | CASSYLPDRGLRRRYGYTF | TGTGCCAGCAGTTACTTACCGGACAGGGGGCTAAGAAGGCGGTATGGCTACACCTTC
TRBJ1-2 | TRBV12-3/TRBV12-4 | NA | NA | CASSSQGRNGYTF | TGTGCCAGCAGTTCACAGGGACGGAATGGCTACACCTTC
TRBJ2-5 | TRBV9 | TRBD2 | few | CASSVGHGGVGETQYF | TGTGCCAGCAGCGTTGGTCACGGGGGGGTCGGGGAGACCCAGTACTTC
TRBJ2-1 | TRBV12-3/TRBV12-4 | TRBD2 | NA | CASSLGRGGPNEQFF | TGTGCCAGCAGTTTGGGGCGGGGGGGCCCCAATGAGCAGTTCTTC
TRBJ1-2 | TRBV10-3 | NA | NA | CAISGQDYYGYTF | TGTGCCATCAGTGGGCAGGATTACTATGGCTACACCTTC
TRBJ2-5 | TRBV20-1 | NA | few | CRAGVSETQYF | TGCAGAGCAGGGGTATCGGAGACCCAGTACTTC
TRBJ2-7 | TRBV28 | NA | NA | CASSPSGRSYEQYF | TGTGCCAGCAGTCCCTCGGGCCGCTCCTACGAGCAGTACTTC
TRBJ2-5 | TRBV7-7 | TRBD2 | NA | CASSVVGTSGPGGQYF | TGTGCCAGCAGCGTAGTAGGGACTAGCGGCCCCGGGGGCCAGTACTTC
TRBJ1-1 | TRBV27 | TRBD1 | NA | CASSLDRGSNTEAFF | TGTGCCAGCAGTTTGGACAGGGGGTCGAACACTGAAGCTTTCTTT
TRBJ1-1 | TRBV12-3/TRBV12-4 | NA | few | CASSLGLRQTEAFF | TGTGCCAGCAGTTTAGGTTTAAGACAGACAGAAGCTTTCTTT
TRBJ1-1 | TRBV29-1 | NA | few | CSAQGRAGTEAFF | TGCAGCGCCCAGGGCAGGGCGGGGACTGAAGCTTTCTTT
TRBJ2-1 | TRBV9 | TRBD2 | many | CASSSGGGNEQFF | TGTGCCAGCAGCAGCGGGGGGGGGAATGAGCAGTTCTTC
TRBJ2-1 | TRBV7-8 | NA | NA | CASSFEGTYNEQFF | TGTGCCAGCAGCTTCGAAGGGACTTACAATGAGCAGTTCTTC
TRBJ2-1 | TRBV29-1 | TRBD1 | many | CSAAGTAENEQFF | TGCAGCGCAGCCGGGACAGCCGAAAATGAGCAGTTCTTC
TRBJ2-5 | TRBV5-1 | NA | NA | CASRREWVQETQYF | TGCGCCAGCAGGAGAGAATGGGTCCAAGAGACCCAGTACTTC
TRBJ1-5 | TRBV6-5 | NA | NA | CASSYSVSQPQHF | TGTGCCAGCAGTTACTCTGTAAGTCAGCCCCAGCATTTT
TRBJ1-3 | TRBV15 | NA | NA | CATSRDPGNTIYF | TGTGCCACCAGCAGAGATCCCGGCAACACCATATATTTT
TRBJ2-2 | TRBV18 | NA | NA | CASSPSRGKTGGELFF | TGTGCCAGCTCACCATCAAGAGGGAAGACGGGCGGGGAGCTGTTTTTT
TRBJ2-1 | TRBV21-1 | NA | few | CASSRGGGLDEQFF | TGTGCCAGCAGCAGGGGCGGGGGACTGGATGAGCAGTTCTTC
TRBJ2-1 | TRBV7-6 | NA | NA | CASSFSSEEPYNEQFF | TGTGCCAGCAGCTTCTCTAGTGAAGAGCCCTACAATGAGCAGTTCTTC
TRBJ2-7 | TRBV15 | NA | NA | CATSRDVGKNTYEQYF | TGTGCCACCAGCAGAGATGTAGGAAAAAACACCTACGAGCAGTACTTC
TRBJ2-2 | TRBV27 | TRBD2 | few | CASTSGGRELFF | TGTGCCAGCACTTCCGGGGGGAGGGAGCTGTTTTTT
TRBJ1-2 | TRBV9 | TRBD1 | NA | CASSVEPLATGDHYGYTF | TGTGCCAGCAGCGTAGAGCCCTTGGCCACAGGGGACCACTATGGCTACACCTTC